The clone carrying this TCR beta chain was seen at least ten times. These data are taken from a study of beta chain features in type 1 diabetes. On the study more broadly: Healthy donors and patients showed comparable age, gender and cell yields.

Sorting with CD45RO/CCR7/CD25/CD127/CD95/CD27 yielded naive, central memory, regulatory and stem-like memory CD4+ cells. Germline CDR1 reads LGHNA; CDR2 reads YSLEER. The CDR3 runs to 16 residues. After removal of 4 bases from V and 5 bases from J, the junction contained 9 bases not matched to a gene. The entirety of the isolated RNA underwent reverse transcription, so expressed TCRB transcripts were sequenced. The assay was immunoSEQ multiplex PCR, and TCRdb's table has in-frame clones only and misses some. Altogether about 320,000 clones are present, around 13% being singletons, with the ten largest covering roughly 7%.

Sequenced: central memory CD4+ T cells from blood. This sequence originates from a man aged 30-40 years in good health. The rearrangement links TRBV4-3 to TRBJ2-3; 10 nucleotides align to TRBD2. The CDR3 sequence: CASSPLAGAAGDTQYF. As DNA, the CDR3 is TGCGCCAGCAGCCCTCTAGCGGGAGCTGCGGGAGATACGCAGTATTTT.